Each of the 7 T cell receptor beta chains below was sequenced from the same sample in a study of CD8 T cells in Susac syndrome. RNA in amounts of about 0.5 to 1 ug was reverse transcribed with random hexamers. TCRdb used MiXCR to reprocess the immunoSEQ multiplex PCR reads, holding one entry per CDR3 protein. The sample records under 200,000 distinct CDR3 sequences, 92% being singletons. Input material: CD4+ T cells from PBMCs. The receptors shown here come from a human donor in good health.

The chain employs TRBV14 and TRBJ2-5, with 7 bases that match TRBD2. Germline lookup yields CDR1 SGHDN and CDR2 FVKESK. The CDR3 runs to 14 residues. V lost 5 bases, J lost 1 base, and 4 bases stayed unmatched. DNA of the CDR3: TGTGCCAGCAGCGTGGCGGGAGTCCAAGAGACCCAGTACTTC. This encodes CASSVAGVQETQYF.

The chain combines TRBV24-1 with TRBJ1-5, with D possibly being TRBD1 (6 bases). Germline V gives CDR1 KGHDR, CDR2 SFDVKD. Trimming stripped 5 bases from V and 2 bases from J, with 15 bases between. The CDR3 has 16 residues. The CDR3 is CATSAGTGFRNQPQHF. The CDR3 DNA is TGTGCCACCAGTGCCGGCACAGGGTTTCGCAATCAGCCCCAGCATTTT.

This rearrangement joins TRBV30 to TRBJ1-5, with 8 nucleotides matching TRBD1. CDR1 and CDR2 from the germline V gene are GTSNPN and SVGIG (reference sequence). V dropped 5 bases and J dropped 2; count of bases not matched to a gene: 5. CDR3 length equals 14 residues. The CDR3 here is CAWGQGARNQPQHF. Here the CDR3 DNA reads TGTGCCTGGGGACAGGGCGCACGCAATCAGCCCCAGCATTTT.

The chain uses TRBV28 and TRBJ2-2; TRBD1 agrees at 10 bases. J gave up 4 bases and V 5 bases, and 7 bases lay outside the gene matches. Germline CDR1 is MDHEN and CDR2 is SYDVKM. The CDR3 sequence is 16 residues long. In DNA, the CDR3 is TGTGCCAGCAGTCAAGACAGGGGGCGCCGCACCGGGGAGCTGTTTTTT. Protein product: CASSQDRGRRTGELFF.

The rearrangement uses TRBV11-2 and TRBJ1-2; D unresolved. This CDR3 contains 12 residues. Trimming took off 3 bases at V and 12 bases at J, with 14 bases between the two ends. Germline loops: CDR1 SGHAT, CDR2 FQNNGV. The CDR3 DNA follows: TGTGCCAGCAGCTTTATCGCCGTTAGGAACACCTTC. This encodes CASSFIAVRNTF.

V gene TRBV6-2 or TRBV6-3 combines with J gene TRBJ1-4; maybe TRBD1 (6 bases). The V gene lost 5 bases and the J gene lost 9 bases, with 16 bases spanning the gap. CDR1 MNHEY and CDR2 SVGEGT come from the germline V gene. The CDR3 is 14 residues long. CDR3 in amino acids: CASSPGAPRKKLFF. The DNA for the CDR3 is TGTGCCAGCAGTCCAGGGGCGCCTCGAAAAAAACTGTTTTTT.

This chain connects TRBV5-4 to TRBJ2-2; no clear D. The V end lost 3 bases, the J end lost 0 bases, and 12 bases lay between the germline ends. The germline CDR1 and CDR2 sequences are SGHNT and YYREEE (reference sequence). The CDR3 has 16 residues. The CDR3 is CASSSTRTANTGELFF. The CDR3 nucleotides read TGTGCCAGCAGCTCCACTCGAACCGCGAACACCGGGGAGCTGTTTTTT.